These T cell receptor beta chains were read from a single sample in a study of T cell responses to AZD1222 COVID-19 vaccine. Sequencing used immunoSEQ multiplex PCR; TCRdb keeps in-frame clones, though not all of them. The profile covers 100,000 to 130,000 clones, with around 93% appearing a single time and 8% to 9.5% taken by the ten largest. The specimen comprised peripheral blood, sampled 28 days after the second AZD1222 dose. These TCRs come from an adult who received the AZD1222 COVID-19 vaccine. Both conserved end residues are part of each CDR3. D genes are given only for firm matches. The size entry is marked missing in some rows and otherwise reads once, few, many or a size class.

d_call	v_call	j_call	clone_size	cdr3_aa	cdr3_nt
NA	TRBV11-2	TRBJ2-7	NA	CASSRGQPYEQYF	TGTGCCAGCAGCCGCGGACAGCCCTACGAGCAGTACTTC
TRBD1	TRBV27	TRBJ1-5	NA	CAIPDRVGALSNQPQHF	TGTGCCATCCCCGACAGGGTGGGAGCGTTAAGCAATCAGCCCCAGCATTTT
NA	TRBV15	TRBJ2-7	NA	CATSPTLFSEQYF	TGTGCCACCAGCCCTACTTTATTCTCCGAGCAGTACTTC
TRBD2	TRBV5-1	TRBJ2-1	NA	CASSDPSGGGTDGFF	TGCGCCAGCAGCGATCCTAGCGGGGGTGGAACGGATGGATTCTTC
TRBD2	TRBV5-1	TRBJ2-2	few	CASSPVAGGPANTGELFF	TGCGCCAGCAGCCCGGTAGCGGGGGGGCCGGCGAACACCGGGGAGCTGTTTTTT
TRBD1	TRBV29-1	TRBJ1-6	NA	CSVRTGDRSPLHF	TGCAGCGTTAGGACAGGGGATCGATCACCCCTCCACTTT
TRBD2	TRBV29-1	TRBJ2-1	NA	CSVAHGLADFNEQFF	TGCAGCGTCGCACACGGACTAGCGGACTTCAATGAGCAGTTCTTC
NA	TRBV10-3	TRBJ1-2	NA	CAITARGVNYGYTF	TGTGCCATCACCGCGCGCGGGGTGAACTATGGCTACACCTTC
NA	TRBV6-1	TRBJ1-1	NA	CASSDDRRVNTEAFF	TGTGCCAGCAGTGATGACCGGAGGGTGAACACTGAAGCTTTCTTT
NA	TRBV19	TRBJ1-5	NA	CASTYGGEWNQPQHF	TGTGCCAGTACCTATGGAGGGGAATGGAATCAGCCCCAGCATTTT
NA	TRBV18	TRBJ1-1	NA	CASSPKMNTEAFF	TGTGCCAGCTCACCCAAAATGAACACTGAAGCTTTCTTT
NA	TRBV5-5	TRBJ1-3	NA	CASTLLGEVGNTIYF	TGTGCCAGCACGCTCCTGGGGGAGGTTGGAAACACCATATATTTT
NA	TRBV15	TRBJ2-7	NA	CATSREGRFDEQYF	TGTGCCACCAGCAGAGAGGGGAGGTTCGACGAGCAGTACTTC
NA	TRBV6-5	TRBJ2-7	NA	CATSRGAANYEQYF	TGTGCCACCTCCCGGGGGGCGGCTAACTACGAGCAGTACTTC
TRBD1	TRBV7-9	TRBJ1-1	NA	CASSFAGGRGTEAFF	TGTGCCAGCAGCTTCGCAGGGGGACGTGGCACTGAAGCTTTCTTT
TRBD1	TRBV3-1/TRBV3-2	TRBJ1-2	NA	CASRQGAHYGYTF	TGTGCCAGCAGACAGGGGGCCCACTATGGCTACACCTTC
NA	TRBV6-5	TRBJ2-7	NA	CASSGGPYEQYF	TGTGCCAGCAGCGGGGGGCCCTACGAGCAGTACTTC
NA	TRBV19	TRBJ2-7	NA	CASSPDSYEQYF	TGTGCCAGTAGTCCAGACTCCTACGAGCAGTACTTC
TRBD2	TRBV14	TRBJ2-7	NA	CASSQDPGRAGEQYF	TGTGCCAGCAGCCAAGATCCCGGGAGGGCTGGTGAGCAGTACTTC
NA	TRBV18	TRBJ1-2	NA	CASSPPLSGGYGYTF	TGTGCCAGCTCACCACCGCTGTCGGGAGGCTATGGCTACACCTTC
TRBD1	TRBV9	TRBJ1-6	NA	CASSAGQGGNNSPLHF	TGTGCCAGCAGCGCCGGACAGGGAGGTAATAATTCACCCCTCCACTTT
NA	TRBV5-1	TRBJ2-3	NA	CASSLTGQGPGTDTQYF	TGCGCCAGCAGCTTGACCGGGCAGGGGCCAGGCACAGATACGCAGTATTTT